This TCR beta chain came from a study of molecular identifiers for immune sequencing clone quantification. The overall study: In replicates, RNA from approximately 20,000 or 100,000 naive CD8 cells was split five ways, four sequenced. Study findings and constraints: Detecting spiked Jurkat TCR RNA from one cell among about a million naive cells was reportedly possible.

The V end was cut by 7 bases, the J end by 2 bases, with 19 bases between. Germline CDR1 and CDR2: SGHKS and YYEKEE (reference sequence). There are 15 residues in the CDR3. For naive CD8 T cells, sorting used the CD8+CD4-CCR7+CD45RA+ phenotype. The use of previously described methods and listed TCR primers produced the bulk TCR libraries. One entry per CDR3 protein, called by TCRdb with MiXCR from the PCR reads. The table includes approximately 37,000 distinct CDR3 sequences, 15% to 20% detected once. This clonotype was observed at least ten times. Its antigen remains unknown. V gene TRBV5-5 combines with J gene TRBJ2-7; the D gene could be TRBD1 or TRBD2 (5 bases each). The material sequenced was naive CD8+ T cells from blood, with Jurkat cell RNA spiked in. Subset in this sample: FACS-sorted CD8+CD4-CCR7+CD45RA+ naive T cells. This TCR came from a human donor in good health. Some libraries in this study had Jurkat cell RNA spiked in. The CDR3 coding sequence is TGTGCCAGCGGGAGTCCGTCGAGGGGAACCTACGAGCAGTACTTC. As protein: CASGSPSRGTYEQYF.